The 15 T cell receptor beta chains in this list originate from one sample, sequenced in a study of identical twins. TCRdb reprocessed the 5' RACE reads via MiXCR and lists one record per CDR3 protein. This table holds under 450,000 distinct CDR3 sequences, around a sixth found once. Sequencing used naive T cells sorted from blood. All receptors come from a man aged 50 or older in good health.

This clonotype was observed a handful of times. The chain recombines TRBV12-3 or TRBV12-4 with TRBJ2-7; perhaps TRBD2 as D (5 bases). The CDR3 covers 14 residues. V gave up 3 bases and J gave up 5 bases, with 14 bases separating them. CDR3 sequence: CASSFGVSGDEQYF. The CDR3, as DNA: TGTGCCAGCAGTTTTGGTGTGTCCGGGGACGAGCAGTACTTC.

This clonotype was seen more than once but under ten times. This chain uses TRBV15 with TRBJ1-2; D not resolved. V lost 0 bases and J lost 4, with 12 bases in between. Germline CDR1 LNHNV, CDR2 YYDKDF (reference sequence). This CDR3 spans 15 amino acids. The CDR3 DNA follows: TGTGCCACCAGCAGAGATCGGAGTGTCGCCTATGGCTACACCTTC. It encodes CATSRDRSVAYGYTF.

This clonotype was seen repeatedly, ten times or more. The J gene is TRBJ2-7, the V gene TRBV10-3; possibly TRBD1 for D (5 bases). There are 15 residues in the CDR3. The germline CDR1 and CDR2 sequences are ENHRY and SYGVKD. The V end lost 3 bases, the J end lost 0 bases, and 12 bases lay between the germline ends. This chain's CDR3 is CAISDFQGGSYEQYF. In DNA, the CDR3 is TGTGCCATCAGTGATTTCCAGGGTGGCTCCTACGAGCAGTACTTC.

V gene TRBV6-2 or TRBV6-3 combines with J gene TRBJ1-4; D remains ambiguous. Germline CDR1 is MNHEY and CDR2 is SVGEGT. The CDR3 runs to 12 residues. Trimming left V 6 bases short and J 7 bases short, with 9 bases between. CDR3 sequence (DNA): TGTGCCAGCAGCTTGACATTTGAAAAACTGTTTTTT. Protein product: CASSLTFEKLFF.

This chain connects TRBV28 to TRBJ2-2, with D unresolved. Germline CDR1 is MDHEN and CDR2 is SYDVKM. The CDR3 is made up of 14 amino acids. With 1 base removed from V and 6 bases from J, the gap between germline ends came to 9 bases. The DNA of the CDR3 is TGTGCCAGCAGTTTATACGTAGTAGCCGGGGAGCTGTTTTTT. Translating it yields CASSLYVVAGELFF.

V and J are TRBV5-4 and TRBJ2-3; no clear D gene. This CDR3 has 18 residues. Trimming shortened V by 2 bases and J by 0 bases, and 19 bases separated the two germline ends. Germline CDR1 and CDR2: SGHNT and YYREEE (reference sequence). This CDR3 is CASSFFGANPISTDTQYF. DNA of the CDR3: TGTGCCAGCAGCTTTTTCGGAGCGAACCCGATTAGCACAGATACGCAGTATTTT.

This clonotype was recorded many times. The rearrangement joins TRBV11-2 to TRBJ2-5; D assignment may be TRBD1 or TRBD2 (5 bases each). V lost 1 base to trimming and J lost 1 base, with 13 bases between them. From germline, CDR1 is SGHAT and CDR2 FQNNGV. The CDR3 is made up of 16 amino acids. As DNA, the CDR3 is TGTGCCAGCAGCTTAGCTTTCCGGGGACCCCAAGAGACCCAGTACTTC. Residues: CASSLAFRGPQETQYF.

This clonotype turned up a few times. The chain is built from TRBV4-2 and TRBJ2-7, with TRBD2 matching 7 bases. CDR3 size: 14 residues. V was clipped by 1 base and J by 6 bases; unmatched bases: 6. Germline V CDR1 and CDR2: LGHNA, YNFKEQ. CDR3 in DNA: TGTGCCAGCAGCCAAGCCCCGGGGAGGGGCGAGCAGTACTTC. Amino acid sequence: CASSQAPGRGEQYF.

There are a few counts of this clonotype. The chain couples TRBV20-1 to TRBJ2-2, with 11 bases aligning to TRBD2. Germline CDR1 reads DFQATT; CDR2 reads SNEGSKA (reference sequence). The CDR3 loop spans 17 amino acids. The V segment lost 1 base and the J segment 6 bases; nucleotides outside the gene matches: 10. The CDR3 sequence: CSARGALAGGRAGELFF. The CDR3 coding sequence is TGCAGTGCTAGAGGGGCTTTAGCGGGAGGGCGAGCCGGGGAGCTGTTTTTT.

The V and J genes are TRBV12-3 or TRBV12-4 and TRBJ2-5; TRBD2 matches 9 bases. This CDR3 has 16 amino acids. With V trimmed by 1 base and J by 2 bases, 5 bases remained unmatched. CDR3 protein: CASSLDGLAYQETQYF. The DNA for the CDR3 is TGTGCCAGCAGTTTAGACGGACTAGCGTATCAAGAGACCCAGTACTTC.

The chain couples TRBV20-1 to TRBJ1-5; D remains unclear. This CDR3 contains 13 residues. Germline assignment: CDR1 DFQATT and CDR2 SNEGSKA (reference sequence). The V end was cut by 3 bases, the J end by 4 bases, with 10 bases between. CDR3 nucleotide sequence: TGCAGTGCTAGGAGGGTCTATAATCAGCCCCAGCATTTT. This codes for CSARRVYNQPQHF.

The chain is built from TRBV19 and TRBJ2-7, with 12 bases fitting TRBD1. Trimming took 6 bases from V and 5 from J; bases not matched to a gene: 5. The CDR3 contains 14 residues. Germline V gives CDR1 LNHDA, CDR2 SQIVND (reference sequence). The CDR3 coding sequence is TGTGCCAGTAGACGGGACAGGGGGCACGACGAGCAGTACTTC. It translates to CASRRDRGHDEQYF.

This clonotype showed up just a few times. The chain recombines TRBV6-4 with TRBJ2-2, with a possible D match to TRBD1 (6 bases). This CDR3 contains 15 residues. The germline V and J ends were trimmed by 7 bases and 3 bases, with 15 bases remaining between them. In germline, CDR1 is MRHNA, CDR2 SNTAGT. CDR3 sequence (DNA): TGTGCCAGCAAACTTCCGGGACACGACACCGGGGAGCTGTTTTTT. As protein: CASKLPGHDTGELFF.

The chain has TRBV6-2 or TRBV6-3 and TRBJ2-7; 8 bases match TRBD2. The junction had 8 bases not matched to a gene; V was cut back by 0 bases and J by 1 base. The CDR3 covers 17 residues. The germline CDR1 and CDR2 sequences are MNHEY and SVGEGT. CDR3 residues: CASSYSTGGKLSYEQYF. The CDR3 DNA follows: TGTGCCAGCAGTTACTCGACGGGAGGGAAATTATCCTACGAGCAGTACTTC.

This clonotype occurred a few times. The V gene is TRBV7-2, the J gene TRBJ2-5; 12 nucleotides match TRBD2. Trimming cost V 1 base and J 5 bases; bases outside gene matches: 2. Per germline, CDR1 SGHTA and CDR2 FQGNSA. The CDR3 runs 15 residues. CDR3 nucleotides: TGTGCCAGCAGCTTAGAAACTAGCGGGAGGGAGACCCAGTACTTC. Translating gives CASSLETSGRETQYF.